A selection of T cell receptor beta chains follows, all from one sample in a study of prognosis after radiotherapy for stage I lung cancer. TCRdb re-called the multiplex PCR reads with MiXCR, one entry per CDR3 protein. The sample yields about 25,000 distinct CDR3 sequences, roughly 40% seen once. The sample consisted of PBMCs, taken before or after stereotactic body radiation therapy (not recorded which). These TCRs come from a donor older than 45 with non-small cell lung cancer. Both conserved end residues are trimmed from each CDR3.

>TRBV7-2|TRBJ2-1
ASSLTRTVNEQF
>TRBV30|TRBJ2-1
AWSLLTLYNEQF
>TRBV7-9|TRBJ2-3
ASSLGGGSSDTQY
>TRBV10-3|TRBJ1-3
AIKRTEDTIY
>TRBV20-1|TRBJ2-3
SGLIPLSPDTQY
>TRBV28|TRBJ1-5
ASSRQGVCNQPQH
>TRBV7-2|TRBJ2-3
ASSLVSSPPSDTQY
>TRBV19|TRBJ1-1
ASETGQQYTEAF
>TRBV20-1|TRBJ1-2
SAREIKGPTGTYGYT
>TRBV19|TRBJ2-1
ASSMNRVGNEQF
>TRBV3-1|TRBJ2-7
ASSQPPYNEQY
>TRBV2|TRBJ2-5
ASSEARLAVQETQY
>TRBV2|TRBJ2-2
ASGPTGELF
>TRBV27|TRBJ2-7
ASSPRDSRGDEQY
>TRBV24-1|TRBJ2-7
ATSPGGYEQY
>TRBV12-3/TRBV12-4|TRBJ2-3
ASSLGLTDTQY
>TRBV10-2|TRBJ1-1
ASSDHQGNTEAF
>TRBV5-4|TRBJ1-2
ASGGGTVNYGYT
>TRBV25-1|TRBJ2-1
ASSVTGSHNEQF
>TRBV30|TRBJ1-1
AWSVRAF
>TRBV6-2/TRBV6-3|TRBJ1-1
AIKSGIGLEAF
>TRBV5-4|TRBJ2-7
ASSTTGGYEQY
>TRBV6-5|TRBJ2-3
ASSYSKTSGRGRADTQY
>TRBV6-2/TRBV6-3|TRBJ2-7
ASSYSRWYRGRVEQY
>TRBV11-1|TRBJ2-1
ASSLERSGWTHNEQF
>TRBV10-3|TRBJ2-3
AISLLRSGSNDDTQY
>TRBV19|TRBJ2-6
ASSILGQGQLWANVLT
>TRBV20-1|TRBJ2-3
SASPSGTRTDTQY
>TRBV19|TRBJ1-5
ASSTRRQVTNQPQH
>TRBV15|TRBJ2-3
ATRRPSFADTQY
>TRBV2|TRBJ2-6
ASRGRAGANVLT
>TRBV6-1|TRBJ1-2
ATRTANYGYT
>TRBV20-1|TRBJ1-2
SAIPDRVDGYT
>TRBV3-1|TRBJ1-2
ASRAVNYGYT
>TRBV30|TRBJ1-1
AWDPRDRGPEAF
>TRBV25-1|TRBJ1-2
ASSDWSGYFYT
>TRBV9|TRBJ1-2
ASSPQGGGSYGYT
>TRBV19|TRBJ1-5
ASSTRQGGDSPYSNQPQH
>TRBV27|TRBJ2-6
ASRKLDRAGEANVLT
>TRBV4-1|TRBJ2-5
ASSQESGGQGSETQY
>TRBV7-6|TRBJ2-3
ASSLRPREGGADTQY
>TRBV5-1|TRBJ1-1
ASKSEGAVTEAF
>TRBV2|TRBJ2-7
ASIGEITGEQY
>TRBV13|TRBJ2-7
ASSNHATGTASYEQY
>TRBV3-1|TRBJ1-3
ASSQRGQGSSGNTIY